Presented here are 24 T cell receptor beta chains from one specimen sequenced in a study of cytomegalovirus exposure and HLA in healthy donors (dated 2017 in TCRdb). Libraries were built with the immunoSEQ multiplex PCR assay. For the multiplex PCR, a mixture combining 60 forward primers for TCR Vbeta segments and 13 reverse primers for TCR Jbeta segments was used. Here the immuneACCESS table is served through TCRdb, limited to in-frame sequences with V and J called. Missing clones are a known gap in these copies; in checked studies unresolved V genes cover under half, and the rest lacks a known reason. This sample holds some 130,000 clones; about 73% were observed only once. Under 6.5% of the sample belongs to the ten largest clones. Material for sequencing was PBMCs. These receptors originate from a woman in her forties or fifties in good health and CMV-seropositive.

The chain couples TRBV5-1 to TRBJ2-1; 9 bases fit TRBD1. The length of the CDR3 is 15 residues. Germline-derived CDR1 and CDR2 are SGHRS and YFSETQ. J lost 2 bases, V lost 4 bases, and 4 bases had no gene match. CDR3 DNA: TGCGCCAGCAGCGAGGGACAGGGAACCTACAATGAGCAGTTCTTC. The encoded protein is CASSEGQGTYNEQFF.

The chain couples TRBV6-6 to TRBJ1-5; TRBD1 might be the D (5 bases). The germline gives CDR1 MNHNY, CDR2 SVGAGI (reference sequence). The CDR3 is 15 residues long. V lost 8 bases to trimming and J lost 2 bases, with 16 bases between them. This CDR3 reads CASLIRPTGNQPQHF. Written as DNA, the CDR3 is TGTGCCAGCCTTATACGCCCGACAGGCAATCAGCCCCAGCATTTT.

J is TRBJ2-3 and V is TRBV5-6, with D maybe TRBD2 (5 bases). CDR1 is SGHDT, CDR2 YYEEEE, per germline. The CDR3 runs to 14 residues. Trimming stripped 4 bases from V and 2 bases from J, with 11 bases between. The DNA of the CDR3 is TGTGCCAGCAGCCTACGGGGAACCACAGATACGCAGTATTTT. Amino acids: CASSLRGTTDTQYF.

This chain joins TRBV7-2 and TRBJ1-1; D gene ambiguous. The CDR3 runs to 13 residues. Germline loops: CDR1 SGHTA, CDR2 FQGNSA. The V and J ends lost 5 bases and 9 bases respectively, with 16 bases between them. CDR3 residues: CASSPYASCQAFF. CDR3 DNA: TGTGCCAGCAGCCCTTACGCGTCGTGTCAAGCTTTCTTT. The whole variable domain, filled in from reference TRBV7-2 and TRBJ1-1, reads GAGVSQSPSNKVTEKGKDVELRCDPISGHTALYWYRQSLGQGLEFLIYFQGNSAPDKSGLPSDRFSAERTGGSVSTLTIQRTQQEDSAVYLCASSPYASCQAFFGQGTRLTVV.

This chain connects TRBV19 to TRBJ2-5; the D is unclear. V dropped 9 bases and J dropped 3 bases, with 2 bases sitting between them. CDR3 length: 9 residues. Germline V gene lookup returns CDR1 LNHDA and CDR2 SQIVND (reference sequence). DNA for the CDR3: TGTGCCAGCGAAGAGACCCAGTACTTC. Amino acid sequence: CASEETQYF.

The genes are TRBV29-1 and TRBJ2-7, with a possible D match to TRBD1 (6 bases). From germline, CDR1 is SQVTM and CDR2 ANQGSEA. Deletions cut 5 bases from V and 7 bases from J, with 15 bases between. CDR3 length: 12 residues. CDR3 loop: CSVIQGVREQYF. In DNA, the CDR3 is TGCAGCGTTATACAGGGAGTACGGGAGCAGTACTTC.

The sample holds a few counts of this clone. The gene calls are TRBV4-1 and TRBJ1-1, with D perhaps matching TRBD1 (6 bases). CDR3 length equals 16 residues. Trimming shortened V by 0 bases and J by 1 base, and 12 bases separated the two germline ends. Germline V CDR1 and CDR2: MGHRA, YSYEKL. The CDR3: CASSQDMDRANTEAFF. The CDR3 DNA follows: TGCGCCAGCAGCCAAGATATGGACAGAGCGAACACTGAAGCTTTCTTT.

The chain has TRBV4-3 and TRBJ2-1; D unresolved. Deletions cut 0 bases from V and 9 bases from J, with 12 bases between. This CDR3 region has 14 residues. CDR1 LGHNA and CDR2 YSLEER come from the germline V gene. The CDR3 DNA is TGCGCCAGCAGCCAAGATTGGCAGGCTCCTGAGCAGTTCTTC. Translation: CASSQDWQAPEQFF.

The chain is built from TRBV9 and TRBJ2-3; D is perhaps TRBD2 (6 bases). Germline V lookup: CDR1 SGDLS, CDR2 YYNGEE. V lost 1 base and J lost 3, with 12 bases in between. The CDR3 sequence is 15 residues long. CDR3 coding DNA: TGTGCCAGCAGCGTATACGGGGGTTGGACAGATACGCAGTATTTT. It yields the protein CASSVYGGWTDTQYF. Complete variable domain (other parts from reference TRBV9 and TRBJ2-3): DSGVTQTPKHLITATGQRVTLRCSPRSGDLSVYWYQQSLDQGLQFLIQYYNGEERAKGNILERFSAQQFPDLHSELNLSSLELGDSALYFCASSVYGGWTDTQYFGPGTRLTVL.

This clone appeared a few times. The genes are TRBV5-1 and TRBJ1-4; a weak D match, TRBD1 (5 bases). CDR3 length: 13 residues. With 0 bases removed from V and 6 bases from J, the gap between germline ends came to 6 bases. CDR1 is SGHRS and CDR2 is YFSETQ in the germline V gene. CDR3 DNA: TGCGCCAGCAGCTTGGGGGGCTATGAAAAACTGTTTTTT. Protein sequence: CASSLGGYEKLFF.

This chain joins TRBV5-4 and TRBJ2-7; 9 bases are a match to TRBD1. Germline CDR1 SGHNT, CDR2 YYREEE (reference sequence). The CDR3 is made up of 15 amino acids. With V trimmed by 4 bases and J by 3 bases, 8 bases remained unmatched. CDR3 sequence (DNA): TGTGCCAGCAGCCCCGGGACAGGGAATGACTACGAGCAGTACTTC. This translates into CASSPGTGNDYEQYF.

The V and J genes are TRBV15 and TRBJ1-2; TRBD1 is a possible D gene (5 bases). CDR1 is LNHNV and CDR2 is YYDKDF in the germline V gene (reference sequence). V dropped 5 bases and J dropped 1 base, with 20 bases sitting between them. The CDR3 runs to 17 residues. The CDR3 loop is CATSGGGRLDFNYGYTF. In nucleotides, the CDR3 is TGTGCCACCAGCGGCGGGGGGAGGCTCGATTTTAACTATGGCTACACCTTC.

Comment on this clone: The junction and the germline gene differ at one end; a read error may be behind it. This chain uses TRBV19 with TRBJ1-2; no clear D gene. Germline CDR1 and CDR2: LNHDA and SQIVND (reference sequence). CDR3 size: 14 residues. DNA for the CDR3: TGTGCCAGTAGTGTGACGGGTGGGGAAAGCGGCTACCCCTTC. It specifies CASSVTGGESGYPF.

This CDR3 is CASIWTGGNEKLFF. The DNA for the CDR3 is TGTGCCAGCATATGGACAGGGGGAAATGAAAAACTGTTTTTT. V usage is TRBV7-9 and J usage is TRBJ1-4, with 10 positions matching TRBD1. The CDR3 consists of 14 residues. Germline trimming cut 7 bases from V and 5 bases from J; bases unmatched to any gene: 4. Germline values: CDR1 SEHNR, CDR2 FQNEAQ (reference sequence). The whole variable domain, remainder taken from reference TRBV7-9 and TRBJ1-4, is DTGVSQNPRHKITKRGQNVTFRCDPISEHNRLYWYRQTLGQGPEFLTYFQNEAQLEKSRLLSDRFSAERPKGSFSTLEIQRTEQGDSAMYLCASIWTGGNEKLFFGSGTQLSVL.

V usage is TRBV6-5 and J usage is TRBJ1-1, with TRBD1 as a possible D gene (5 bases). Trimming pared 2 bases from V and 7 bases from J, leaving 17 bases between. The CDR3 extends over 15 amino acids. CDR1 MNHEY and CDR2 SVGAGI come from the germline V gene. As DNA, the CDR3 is TGTGCCAGCAGTTACAAGGGGAACCGCCGCATTGAAGCTTTCTTT. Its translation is CASSYKGNRRIEAFF.

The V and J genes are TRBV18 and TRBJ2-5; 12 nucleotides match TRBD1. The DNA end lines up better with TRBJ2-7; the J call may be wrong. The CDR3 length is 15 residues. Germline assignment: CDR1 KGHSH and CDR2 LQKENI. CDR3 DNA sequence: TGTGCCAGCTCACCGGGACAGGGGGCTGGGTACGAGCAGTACTTC. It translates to CASSPGQGAGYEQYF.

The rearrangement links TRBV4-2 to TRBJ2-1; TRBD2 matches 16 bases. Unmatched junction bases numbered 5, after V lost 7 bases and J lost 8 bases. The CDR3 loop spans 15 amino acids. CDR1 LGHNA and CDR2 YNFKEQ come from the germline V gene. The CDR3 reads CASTRGTSGGDEQFF. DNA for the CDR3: TGTGCCAGCACCCGAGGGACTAGCGGGGGGGATGAGCAGTTCTTC.

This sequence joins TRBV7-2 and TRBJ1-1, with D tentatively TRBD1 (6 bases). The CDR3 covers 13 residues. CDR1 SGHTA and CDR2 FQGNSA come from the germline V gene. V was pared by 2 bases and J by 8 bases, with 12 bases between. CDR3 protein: CASSLFRQGEAFF. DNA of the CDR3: TGTGCCAGCAGCTTATTCAGGCAGGGGGAAGCTTTCTTT. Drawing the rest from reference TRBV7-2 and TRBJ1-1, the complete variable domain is GAGVSQSPSNKVTEKGKDVELRCDPISGHTALYWYRQSLGQGLEFLIYFQGNSAPDKSGLPSDRFSAERTGGSVSTLTIQRTQQEDSAVYLCASSLFRQGEAFFGQGTRLTVV.

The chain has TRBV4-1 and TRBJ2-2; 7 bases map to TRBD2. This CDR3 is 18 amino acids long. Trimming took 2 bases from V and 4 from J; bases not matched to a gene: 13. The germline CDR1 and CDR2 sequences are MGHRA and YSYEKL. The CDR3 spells CASSQTPAAGPGTGELFF. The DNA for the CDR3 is TGCGCCAGCAGCCAAACACCGGCAGCGGGGCCGGGCACCGGGGAGCTGTTTTTT.

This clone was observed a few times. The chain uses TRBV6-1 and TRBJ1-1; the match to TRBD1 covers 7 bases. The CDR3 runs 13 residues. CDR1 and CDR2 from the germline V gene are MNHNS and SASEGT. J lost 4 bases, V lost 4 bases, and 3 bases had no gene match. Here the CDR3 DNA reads TGTGCCAGCAGTGTAGGGGGCGGCACTGAAGCTTTCTTT. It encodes CASSVGGGTEAFF.

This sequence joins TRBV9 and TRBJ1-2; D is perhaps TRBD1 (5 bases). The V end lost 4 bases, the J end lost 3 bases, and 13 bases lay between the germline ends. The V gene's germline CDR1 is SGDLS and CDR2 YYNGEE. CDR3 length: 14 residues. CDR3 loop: CASSRRAWDYGYTF. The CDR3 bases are TGTGCCAGCAGCCGCAGGGCGTGGGACTATGGCTACACCTTC.

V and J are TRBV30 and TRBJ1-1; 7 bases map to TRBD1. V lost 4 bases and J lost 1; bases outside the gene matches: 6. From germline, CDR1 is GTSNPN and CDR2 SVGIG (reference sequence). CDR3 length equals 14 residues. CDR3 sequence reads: CAWILQGTNTEAFF. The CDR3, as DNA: TGTGCCTGGATATTACAGGGGACGAACACTGAAGCTTTCTTT.

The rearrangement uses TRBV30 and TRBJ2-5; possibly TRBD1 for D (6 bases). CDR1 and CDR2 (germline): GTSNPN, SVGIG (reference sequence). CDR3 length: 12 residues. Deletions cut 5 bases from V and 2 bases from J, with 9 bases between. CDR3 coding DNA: TGTGCCTGGGATACAGGGCAAGAGACCCAGTACTTC. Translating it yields CAWDTGQETQYF.

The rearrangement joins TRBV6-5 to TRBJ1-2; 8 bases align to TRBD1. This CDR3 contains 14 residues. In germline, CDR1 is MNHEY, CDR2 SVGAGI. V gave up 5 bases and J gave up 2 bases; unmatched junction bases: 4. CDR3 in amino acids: CASSKRQGNYGYTF. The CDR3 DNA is TGTGCCAGCAGTAAGCGACAGGGGAACTATGGCTACACCTTC.